The clone carrying this T cell receptor (beta chain) came up a few times. This sample is part of a study of identical twins. TCRdb re-derived calls from the 5' RACE reads in MiXCR, one entry per CDR3 protein. The sample carries 700,000 to 950,000 distinct CDR3 sequences, roughly 12% recorded once. V dropped 7 bases and J dropped 4 bases, with 13 bases sitting between them. This CDR3 contains 13 residues. These same data were also listed under a study on yellow fever vaccine responses in identical twins.

This TCR was sampled from a woman in her late teens or twenties in good health. The chain links TRBV12-3 or TRBV12-4 to TRBJ1-1; D is undetermined. Sequenced input: PBMCs. CDR3 sequence reads: CASTGPLGTEAFF. CDR3 in DNA: TGTGCCAGCACCGGGCCATTGGGCACTGAAGCTTTCTTT.